The 14 T cell receptor beta chains given below trace back to one sample, sequenced in a study of cytomegalovirus exposure and HLA in healthy donors. With 60 Vbeta and 13 Jbeta primers, the PCR was carried out. Assay: immunoSEQ multiplex PCR; the TCRdb copy retains only in-frame clones and omits some. The sample comprises fewer than 250,000 clones, about 80% of which are singletons, and roughly 1.1% rests with the top ten. Input material: PBMCs. These receptors were obtained from a woman between 35 and 50 years old in good health and CMV-seronegative.

The V call is TRBV15, the J call TRBJ2-2, with 7 nucleotides matching TRBD2. Germline V gives CDR1 LNHNV, CDR2 YYDKDF (reference sequence). Losses at the gene ends were 9 bases for V and 5 bases for J; bases not matched to a gene: 12. The CDR3 is made up of 15 amino acids. CDR3 sequence reads: CATTPGTIPTGELFF. The CDR3 DNA reads as TGTGCCACTACCCCCGGGACTATTCCAACCGGGGAGCTGTTTTTT.

This clone appeared a single time. The rearrangement links TRBV5-4 to TRBJ2-7; 11 positions agree with TRBD2. The ends lost 0 bases at V and 1 base at J; junction bases unmatched: 3. This CDR3 has 16 residues. The germline gives CDR1 SGHNT, CDR2 YYREEE (reference sequence). Here the CDR3 DNA reads TGTGCCAGCAGCTTGGGAACTAGCGGGGGTTCCTACGAGCAGTACGTC. It specifies CASSLGTSGGSYEQYV.

The CDR3 coding sequence is TGTGCCAGTAGTCACACAGGGGACAACTATGGCTACACCTTC. Encoded protein: CASSHTGDNYGYTF. The chain recombines TRBV19 with TRBJ1-2; 7 nucleotides align to TRBD1. The CDR3 length is 14 residues. The V gene's germline CDR1 is LNHDA and CDR2 SQIVND (reference sequence). Trimming cost V 5 bases and J 2 bases; bases outside gene matches: 5.

CDR3: CASSPRGTGANVLTF. DNA for the CDR3: TGTGCCAGCAGCCCGCGGGGGACTGGGGCCAACGTCCTGACTTTC. The chain combines TRBV6-1 with TRBJ2-6, with TRBD2 identical over 7 bases. Germline V gene lookup returns CDR1 MNHNS and CDR2 SASEGT. The CDR3 totals 15 residues. The V and J ends lost 6 bases and 2 bases, in that order; junction bases with no gene match: 4.

The rearrangement joins TRBV7-2 to TRBJ1-5, with D possibly being TRBD1 (5 bases). CDR1 SGHTA and CDR2 FQGNSA come from the germline V gene. The CDR3 length is 15 residues. Deletions cut 5 bases from V and 0 bases from J, with 11 bases between. In DNA, the CDR3 is TGTGCCAGCAGCCGGGTGGGGGGTAGCAATCAGCCCCAGCATTTT. Encoded protein: CASSRVGGSNQPQHF.

This rearrangement joins TRBV30 to TRBJ2-5; 12 bases fit TRBD2. The CDR3 has 17 amino acids. With 3 bases clipped from V and 0 bases from J, the junction kept 8 bases outside the gene matches. Germline lookup yields CDR1 GTSNPN and CDR2 SVGIG (reference sequence). The CDR3 loop reads CAWSAGLAGSYQETQYF. The CDR3 DNA follows: TGTGCCTGGAGCGCGGGACTAGCGGGTTCGTACCAAGAGACCCAGTACTTC.

The rearrangement links TRBV19 to TRBJ1-1; D gene unclear. V lost 0 bases and J lost 6, with 8 bases in between. Looked up from germline, CDR1 is LNHDA and CDR2 is SQIVND (reference sequence). CDR3 length equals 13 residues. CDR3: CASSIEPGAEAFF. The CDR3 nucleotides read TGTGCCAGTAGTATAGAGCCGGGTGCTGAAGCTTTCTTT. The whole variable domain, remainder taken from reference TRBV19 and TRBJ1-1, is DGGITQSPKYLFRKEGQNVTLSCEQNLNHDAMYWYRQDPGQGLRLIYYSQIVNDFQKGDIAEGYSVSREKKESFPLTVTSAQKNPTAFYLCASSIEPGAEAFFGQGTRLTVV.

The CDR3: CAAAGPRGDTIYF. The CDR3 DNA reads TGTGCTGCCGCGGGACCCCGGGGAGACACCATATATTTT. The chain has TRBV25-1 and TRBJ1-3; D possibly corresponds to TRBD1 (5 bases). Per the germline V gene, CDR1 is MGHDK and CDR2 is SYGVNS. CDR3 length: 13 residues.

The J gene is TRBJ2-1, the V gene TRBV19; possible D gene TRBD2, 6 bases. This CDR3 region has 12 residues. The V end was cut by 3 bases, the J end by 6 bases, with 6 bases between. Per germline, CDR1 LNHDA and CDR2 SQIVND (reference sequence). The CDR3, as DNA: TGTGCCAGTAGTATGGGGGGCAATGAGCAGTTCTTC. Translation: CASSMGGNEQFF.

V usage is TRBV6-1 and J usage is TRBJ1-1, with TRBD1 matching over 12 bases. V dropped 3 bases and J dropped 9; count of bases not matched to a gene: 11. Germline V CDR1 and CDR2: MNHNS, SASEGT. The CDR3 is 16 residues long. This chain's CDR3 is CASSDFLPGQGAKAFF. DNA for the CDR3: TGTGCCAGCAGTGACTTCTTACCGGGACAGGGGGCTAAAGCTTTCTTT.

This CDR3 is CASSQGLRESNQPQHF. CDR3 coding DNA: TGTGCCAGCAGCCAAGGTCTCAGGGAAAGCAATCAGCCCCAGCATTTT. The genes are TRBV4-2 and TRBJ1-5; possibly TRBD1 for D (5 bases). V dropped 1 base and J dropped 1 base, with 11 bases sitting between them. This CDR3 has 16 amino acids. Looked up from germline, CDR1 is LGHNA and CDR2 is YNFKEQ.

This clone occurred a few times. Other DNA sequences of this sample code for an identical CDR3. The chain employs TRBV20-1 and TRBJ2-5, with D possibly matching TRBD1 (5 bases). CDR1 and CDR2 (germline): DFQATT, SNEGSKA (reference sequence). CDR3 length equals 11 residues. Trimming pared 7 bases from V and 2 bases from J, leaving 8 bases between. This chain's CDR3 is CSGQGQETQYF. The CDR3 DNA sequence: TGCAGTGGCCAGGGACAAGAGACCCAGTACTTC.

The CDR3 protein is CASSQETSGRGSYNEQFF. CDR3 in DNA: TGCGCCAGCAGCCAAGAGACTAGCGGGAGGGGGTCCTACAATGAGCAGTTCTTC. This chain links TRBV4-1 with TRBJ2-1, with TRBD2 matching 14 bases. Trimming cost V 0 bases and J 1 base; bases outside gene matches: 2. Germline values: CDR1 MGHRA, CDR2 YSYEKL. The CDR3 covers 18 residues.

In this sample, this clone turned up once. This rearrangement joins TRBV11-3 to TRBJ1-4; D perhaps matches TRBD1 (6 bases). Germline-derived CDR1 and CDR2 are SGHNT and YENEEA. Trimming shortened V by 5 bases and J by 7 bases, and 20 bases separated the two germline ends. The CDR3 length is 16 residues. The CDR3 DNA reads TGTGCCAGCAGCCGGTGGAGGGGGGGGGTTATTGAAAAACTGTTTTTT. Its translation: CASSRWRGGVIEKLFF.